The next 31 T cell receptor beta chains were all read from a single sample in a study of glioma-infiltrating T cells after dendritic cell vaccination. The table came from immunoSEQ multiplex PCR; TCRdb's copy has only in-frame clones and leaves some out. The data contain over 55,000 clones, about 86% of them singletons. The material sequenced was blood, taken before dendritic cell vaccination. The source of these receptors is a human donor with glioblastoma.

This chain joins TRBV14 and TRBJ2-1; tentatively, D is TRBD2 (7 bases). The CDR3 totals 22 residues. Germline CDR1 is SGHDN and CDR2 is FVKESK. Trimming took off 0 bases at V and 6 bases at J, with 33 bases between the two ends. The CDR3 DNA is TGTGCCAGCAGCCAAGACCCGTGGGGGGGCCAGGGTGAGTTCGTTCTATTCAATGAGCAGTTCTTC. It encodes CASSQDPWGGQGEFVLFNEQFF.

The chain uses TRBV6-1 and TRBJ1-2; a weak D match, TRBD1 (6 bases). The V end was cut by 5 bases, the J end by 6 bases, with 19 bases between. The germline CDR1 and CDR2 sequences are MNHNS and SASEGT. The CDR3 consists of 15 residues. The CDR3 bases are TGTGCCAGCAGTTCCGGAGAGGGGGTGACTAATGGCTACACCTTC. This gives the protein CASSSGEGVTNGYTF.

The chain uses TRBV6-1 and TRBJ1-4, with D possibly TRBD1 on 6 matching bases. CDR3 length: 15 amino acids. The germline V gene encodes CDR1 MNHNS and CDR2 SASEGT. V lost 0 bases and J 7 bases, leaving 12 bases between the germline ends. DNA of the CDR3: TGTGCCAGCAGTGAAGCGGGACACCGACCTGAAAAACTGTTTTTT. Translating it yields CASSEAGHRPEKLFF.

The chain is built from TRBV7-2 and TRBJ2-1; 12 bases fit TRBD2. The trim removed 5 bases at V and 8 bases at J, leaving 10 bases unmatched. Germline lookup yields CDR1 SGHTA and CDR2 FQGNSA. There are 16 residues in the CDR3. The CDR3 DNA is TGTGCCAGCAGCCGCTCTAGCGGGGGGGCATATGATGAGCAGTTCTTC. Translated: CASSRSSGGAYDEQFF.

The genes are TRBV19 and TRBJ1-5, with 7 bases lining up with TRBD1. Germline values: CDR1 LNHDA, CDR2 SQIVND (reference sequence). This CDR3 has 15 residues. V was clipped by 5 bases and J by 0 bases; unmatched bases: 4. The CDR3 DNA reads as TGTGCCAGTAGTGGGGGACAGCATAGCAATCAGCCCCAGCATTTT. It translates to CASSGGQHSNQPQHF.

The chain uses TRBV9 and TRBJ1-1, with a tentative D call TRBD1 (5 bases). CDR1 is SGDLS, CDR2 YYNGEE, per germline. Trimming shortened V by 1 base and J by 3 bases, and 13 bases separated the two germline ends. The CDR3 consists of 15 residues. CDR3 DNA sequence: TGTGCCAGCAGCGTACCAGGGAATTCGGACACTGAAGCTTTCTTT. It specifies CASSVPGNSDTEAFF.

J is TRBJ2-3 and V is TRBV7-6; the D is unclear. The V end was cut by 1 base, the J end by 1 base, with 12 bases between. The CDR3 runs to 16 residues. Per the germline V gene, CDR1 is SGHVS and CDR2 is FNYEAQ. The CDR3 reads CASSLVPPPGTDTQYF. CDR3 coding DNA: TGTGCCAGCAGCTTAGTTCCCCCCCCAGGCACAGATACGCAGTATTTT. The whole variable domain, remainder taken from reference TRBV7-6 and TRBJ2-3, is GAGVSQSPRYKVTKRGQDVALRCDPISGHVSLYWYRQALGQGPEFLTYFNYEAQQDKSGLPNDRFSAERPEGSISTLTIQRTEQRDSAMYRCASSLVPPPGTDTQYFGPGTRLTVL.

The gene calls are TRBV4-2 and TRBJ2-7, with 8 bases identical to TRBD1. V was pared by 4 bases and J by 4 bases, with 9 bases of the junction left unmatched. Germline V lookup: CDR1 LGHNA, CDR2 YNFKEQ. The CDR3 contains 15 residues. CDR3 in DNA: TGTGCCAGCAGCCGAGCCGGGACAGGCGGGTACGAGCAGTACTTC. Translated, it gives CASSRAGTGGYEQYF.

The rearrangement uses TRBV10-3 and TRBJ2-7, with 10 bases identical to TRBD1. The V gene's germline CDR1 is ENHRY and CDR2 SYGVKD. The CDR3 is made up of 14 amino acids. Unmatched junction bases numbered 8, after V lost 5 bases and J lost 7 bases. CDR3 loop: CAISKDRGSGEQYF. For the CDR3, the DNA is TGTGCCATCAGTAAGGACAGGGGGAGTGGAGAGCAGTACTTC.

The chain is built from TRBV6-6 and TRBJ2-7, with TRBD1 matching 7 bases. CDR1 and CDR2 from the germline V gene are MNHNY and SVGAGI (reference sequence). The CDR3 runs to 15 residues. V lost 2 bases and J lost 2; bases outside the gene matches: 6. CDR3 nucleotides: TGTGCCAGCAGTTACGCGAGGGACAGCCCCTACGAGCAGTACTTC. Translated: CASSYARDSPYEQYF.

This clone was detected once. The chain uses TRBV2 and TRBJ1-1; 8 bases map to TRBD1. Trimming took 6 bases from V and 5 from J; bases not matched to a gene: 5. The CDR3 is made up of 13 amino acids. Germline V gene lookup returns CDR1 SNHLY and CDR2 FYNNEI. CDR3 coding DNA: TGTGCCAGCAGGGACAGGGTAACAACTGAAGCTTTCTTT. This codes for CASRDRVTTEAFF.

This sequence joins TRBV27 and TRBJ1-2, with 7 positions matching TRBD1. CDR1 MNHEY and CDR2 SMNVEV come from the germline V gene (reference sequence). This CDR3 spans 14 amino acids. With 8 bases clipped from V and 4 bases from J, the junction kept 10 bases outside the gene matches. The CDR3 DNA is TGTGCCAGCGGACTCCAGGGACAGCTCTATGGCTACACCTTC. Residues: CASGLQGQLYGYTF.

The chain joins TRBV10-3 to TRBJ2-5, with D unresolved. Germline V gives CDR1 ENHRY, CDR2 SYGVKD. V lost 3 bases and J lost 5, with 4 bases in between. CDR3 length: 11 residues. The CDR3 DNA reads as TGTGCCATCAGTGAATCGGAGACCCAGTACTTC. The encoded protein is CAISESETQYF.

The rearrangement links TRBV27 to TRBJ1-1; perhaps TRBD1 as D (6 bases). Germline V lookup: CDR1 MNHEY, CDR2 SMNVEV (reference sequence). CDR3 length: 14 amino acids. V was trimmed by 5 bases and J by 6 bases, leaving 16 bases between them. The CDR3 DNA sequence: TGTGCCAGCAGTCTCGAGGGGGACCGGCCTGAAGCTTTCTTT. Encoded protein: CASSLEGDRPEAFF.

The V gene is TRBV6-1, the J gene TRBJ2-1, with 11 positions matching TRBD2. The CDR3 sequence is 19 residues long. Germline CDR1 is MNHNS and CDR2 is SASEGT. V lost 2 bases and J lost 8; bases outside the gene matches: 17. CDR3 DNA: TGTGCCAGCAGTGAATGGATTAGCGGGGGGGCCTCTCTTGACGATGAGCAGTTCTTC. This translates into CASSEWISGGASLDDEQFF.

This sequence joins TRBV5-6 and TRBJ1-6; D not certain. V shed 0 bases and J shed 3 bases, with 13 bases lying between them. CDR3 length: 17 amino acids. In germline, CDR1 is SGHDT, CDR2 YYEEEE. The CDR3 DNA reads TGTGCCAGCAGCTTGGTAGAGGTAAGTTGCTATAATTCACCCCTCCACTTT. Protein product: CASSLVEVSCYNSPLHF.

This clone showed up just once. The chain combines TRBV10-3 with TRBJ2-2; D is possibly TRBD2 (6 bases). The germline gives CDR1 ENHRY, CDR2 SYGVKD. V was clipped by 7 bases and J by 5 bases, with 8 bases between them. The CDR3 totals 12 residues. CDR3 loop: CAITRGTGELFF. DNA of the CDR3: TGTGCCATCACCCGGGGGACCGGGGAGCTGTTTTTT.

The CDR3 spells CASSLSVSSYNEQFF. CDR3 nucleotide sequence: TGCGCCAGCAGCTTGTCCGTTAGCTCCTACAATGAGCAGTTCTTC. V usage is TRBV5-1 and J usage is TRBJ2-1; D is unresolved. The germline gives CDR1 SGHRS, CDR2 YFSETQ. V lost 1 base to trimming and J lost 0 bases, with 8 bases between them. This CDR3 has 15 amino acids.

The J gene is TRBJ2-7, the V gene TRBV11-3; 7 bases are a match to TRBD1. The CDR3 spans 13 residues. Germline assignment: CDR1 SGHNT and CDR2 YENEEA. V lost 2 bases to trimming and J lost 6 bases; unmatched junction nucleotides: 4. The CDR3 spells CASSLSDRVEQYF. The CDR3 bases are TGTGCCAGCAGCTTAAGCGACAGGGTCGAGCAGTACTTC.

The genes are TRBV5-4 and TRBJ2-3; TRBD1 is a possible D gene (5 bases). The V end lost 7 bases, the J end lost 0 bases, and 9 bases lay between the germline ends. The CDR3 extends over 13 amino acids. CDR1 is SGHNT and CDR2 is YYREEE in the germline V gene (reference sequence). The DNA for the CDR3 is TGTGCCAGCGGGGCTAGGAGCACAGATACGCAGTATTTT. This sequence encodes CASGARSTDTQYF. The full variable domain, completed using reference TRBV5-4 and TRBJ2-3, is ETGVTQSPTHLIKTRGQQVTLRCSSQSGHNTVSWYQQALGQGPQFIFQYYREEENGRGNFPPRFSGLQFPNYSSELNVNALELDDSALYLCASGARSTDTQYFGPGTRLTVL.

The genes are TRBV25-1 and TRBJ2-5; TRBD2 is a possible D gene (6 bases). Deletions cut 3 bases from V and 4 bases from J, with 15 bases between. This CDR3 has 15 amino acids. Germline assignment: CDR1 MGHDK and CDR2 SYGVNS. The CDR3 is CASSDGFGRGETQYF. The CDR3 coding sequence is TGTGCCAGCAGTGATGGGTTCGGGCGGGGAGAGACCCAGTACTTC.

V is TRBV15 and J is TRBJ2-3, with 10 bases aligning to TRBD1. V lost 1 base, J lost 4 bases, and 2 bases stayed unmatched. The CDR3 sequence is 15 residues long. From germline, CDR1 is LNHNV and CDR2 YYDKDF (reference sequence). CDR3 amino acids: CATSRGQGASDTQYF. The CDR3 DNA sequence: TGTGCCACCAGCAGAGGACAGGGGGCTTCAGATACGCAGTATTTT.

This clone was seen ten or more times. Other DNA sequences within the sample encode an identical CDR3. V gene TRBV7-6 combines with J gene TRBJ2-1; D is undetermined. V lost 1 base and J 2 bases, leaving 3 bases between the germline ends. This CDR3 has 13 residues. The germline gives CDR1 SGHVS, CDR2 FNYEAQ. This chain's CDR3 is CASSLGAYNEQFF. The CDR3 bases are TGTGCCAGCAGCTTAGGCGCCTACAATGAGCAGTTCTTC.

For the CDR3, the DNA is TGTGCCAGTAGAACGACAGGAACCCTCTATGGCTACACCTTC. Protein sequence: CASRTTGTLYGYTF. The rearrangement links TRBV19 to TRBJ1-2, with a tentative D call TRBD1 (6 bases). From germline, CDR1 is LNHDA and CDR2 SQIVND (reference sequence). This CDR3 is built from 14 residues. Trimming removed 6 bases from V and 4 bases from J, with 15 bases in between.

The chain uses TRBV6-1 and TRBJ2-7, with TRBD1 matching 9 bases. The CDR3 is 14 amino acids. Per germline, CDR1 MNHNS and CDR2 SASEGT. V lost 7 bases, J lost 5 bases, and 9 bases stayed unmatched. CDR3 loop: CASNARDRAHEQYF. For the CDR3, the DNA is TGTGCCAGCAACGCCCGGGACAGGGCCCACGAGCAGTACTTC.

The chain carries TRBV15 and TRBJ2-5; TRBD1 is a possible D gene (6 bases). The CDR3 extends over 17 amino acids. The germline V gene has CDR1 LNHNV and CDR2 YYDKDF (reference sequence). V was clipped by 1 base and J by 5 bases, with 20 bases between them. DNA of the CDR3: TGTGCCACCAGCAGAGGGGATGGTGGGGGCACGAAGGAGACCCAGTACTTC. This gives the protein CATSRGDGGGTKETQYF.

The V and J genes are TRBV10-2 and TRBJ1-1, with D possibly being TRBD1 (5 bases). Germline assignment: CDR1 WSHSY and CDR2 SAAADI. V dropped 7 bases and J dropped 5 bases, with 14 bases sitting between them. The length of the CDR3 is 13 residues. CDR3 residues: CASMAGLRTEAFF. DNA of the CDR3: TGCGCCAGCATGGCAGGGTTGAGGACTGAAGCTTTCTTT.

This clone has just a few counts. The rearrangement links TRBV5-4 to TRBJ1-2; D gene uncertain. The CDR3 is 14 amino acids. The V end was cut by 1 base, the J end by 1 base, with 8 bases between. Germline lookup yields CDR1 SGHNT and CDR2 YYREEE (reference sequence). The CDR3 here is CASSLKADNYGYTF. CDR3 bases: TGTGCCAGCAGCTTGAAAGCGGATAACTATGGCTACACCTTC. The variable domain in full, completed from reference TRBV5-4 and TRBJ1-2, reads ETGVTQSPTHLIKTRGQQVTLRCSSQSGHNTVSWYQQALGQGPQFIFQYYREEENGRGNFPPRFSGLQFPNYSSELNVNALELDDSALYLCASSLKADNYGYTFGSGTRLTVV.

The CDR3 bases are TGTGCCAGTAGTAGGCAGTTCAACACTGAAGCTTTCTTT. This gives the protein CASSRQFNTEAFF. The gene calls are TRBV19 and TRBJ1-1; D remains ambiguous. Germline V gene sequence: CDR1 LNHDA, CDR2 SQIVND (reference sequence). The CDR3 is 13 amino acids. V gave up 4 bases and J gave up 2 bases, with 8 bases separating them. Complete variable domain (other parts from reference TRBV19 and TRBJ1-1): DGGITQSPKYLFRKEGQNVTLSCEQNLNHDAMYWYRQDPGQGLRLIYYSQIVNDFQKGDIAEGYSVSREKKESFPLTVTSAQKNPTAFYLCASSRQFNTEAFFGQGTRLTVV.

The chain has TRBV7-9 and TRBJ1-2; TRBD1 agrees at 7 bases. The CDR3 length is 14 residues. Losses at the gene ends were 6 bases for V and 8 bases for J; bases not matched to a gene: 12. In germline, CDR1 is SEHNR, CDR2 FQNEAQ (reference sequence). The CDR3, as DNA: TGTGCCAGCAGTTTTCCTGAGGGGGCGCGCGGCTACACCTTC. Amino acids: CASSFPEGARGYTF.

The V and J genes are TRBV2 and TRBJ2-7; the match to TRBD2 covers 8 bases. V lost 5 bases to trimming and J lost 3 bases; unmatched junction nucleotides: 15. This CDR3 has 17 amino acids. Germline V gene lookup returns CDR1 SNHLY and CDR2 FYNNEI. CDR3 bases: TGTGCCAGCAGTAGCCAAGCCGCGGCGGCGGGAGGCTACGAGCAGTACTTC. This sequence encodes CASSSQAAAAGGYEQYF.